The T cell receptor beta chain under discussion was sequenced for a study of T cells of healthy individuals. In this sample, this clonotype turned up many times. Germline V gene data show CDR1 as SGHNT and CDR2 as YENEEA. With 5 bases clipped from V and 5 bases from J, the junction kept 8 bases outside the gene matches. This CDR3 region has 17 residues. TCRdb processed the 5' RACE reads anew with MiXCR; each CDR3 protein has one entry. The sample lists about 63,000 distinct CDR3 sequences, 16% occurring once. This TCR was sampled from a human donor in good health. The chain links TRBV11-3 to TRBJ2-1; 14 bases fit TRBD2. DNA for the CDR3: TGTGCCAGCAGCGCCGGGACTAGCGGGAGCGTAAACAATGAGCAGTTCTTC. This encodes CASSAGTSGSVNNEQFF.